This TCR beta chain emerged from a study of blood T cell repertoires in COVID-19. Only in-frame clones appear in the TCRdb table, and some are missing; sequencing was by immunoSEQ multiplex PCR. Found here are 300,000 to 400,000 clones, around nine tenths of them singletons; the top ten hold roughly 3.3%. Germline V lookup: CDR1 SGDLS, CDR2 YYNGEE. The CDR3 runs 15 residues. With 7 bases removed from V and 2 bases from J, the gap between germline ends came to 18 bases. This TCR derives from a woman younger than 35 who had recovered from COVID-19. Input material: peripheral blood. The chain recombines TRBV9 with TRBJ1-2; D is undetermined. The CDR3 here is CASGRPGLGNYGYTF. The CDR3 DNA follows: TGTGCCAGCGGTCGTCCAGGCTTAGGCAACTATGGCTACACCTTC.